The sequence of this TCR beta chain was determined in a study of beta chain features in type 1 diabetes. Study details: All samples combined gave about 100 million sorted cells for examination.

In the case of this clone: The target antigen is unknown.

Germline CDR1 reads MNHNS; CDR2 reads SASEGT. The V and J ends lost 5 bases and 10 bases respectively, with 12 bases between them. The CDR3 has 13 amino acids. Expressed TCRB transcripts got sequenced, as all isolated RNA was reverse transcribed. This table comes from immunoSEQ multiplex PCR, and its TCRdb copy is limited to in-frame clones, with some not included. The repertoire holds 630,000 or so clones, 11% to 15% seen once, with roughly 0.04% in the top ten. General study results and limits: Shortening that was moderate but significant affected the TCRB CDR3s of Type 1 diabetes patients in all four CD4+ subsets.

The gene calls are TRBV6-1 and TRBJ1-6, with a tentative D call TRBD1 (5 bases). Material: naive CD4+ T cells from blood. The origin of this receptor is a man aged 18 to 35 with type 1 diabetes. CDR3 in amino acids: CASSLWGESPLHF. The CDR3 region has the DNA TGTGCCAGCAGTCTCTGGGGCGAATCACCCCTCCACTTT.